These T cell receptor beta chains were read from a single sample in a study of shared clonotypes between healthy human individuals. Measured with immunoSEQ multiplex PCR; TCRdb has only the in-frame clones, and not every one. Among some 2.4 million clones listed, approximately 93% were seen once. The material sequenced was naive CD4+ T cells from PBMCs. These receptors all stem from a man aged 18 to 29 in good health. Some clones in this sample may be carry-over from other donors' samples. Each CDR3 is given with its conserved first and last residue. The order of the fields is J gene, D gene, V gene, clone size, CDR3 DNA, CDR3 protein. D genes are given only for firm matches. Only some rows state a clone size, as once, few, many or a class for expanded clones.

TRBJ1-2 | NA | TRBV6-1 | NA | TGTGCCAGCACCTCCAGGCTTAACTATGGCTACACCTTC | CASTSRLNYGYTF
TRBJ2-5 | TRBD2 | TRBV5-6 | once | TGTGCCAGCAGCTTGGCTTTGTCTAGCGGGAGAGGGGGGGAGACCCAGTACTTC | CASSLALSSGRGGETQYF
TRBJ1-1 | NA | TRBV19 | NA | TGTGCCAGTCAAAATCCCGGGGGGGGCCCTGTGGAAGCTTTCTTT | CASQNPGGGPVEAFF
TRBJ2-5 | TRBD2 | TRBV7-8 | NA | TGTGCCAGCAGCTCCGGGGGGGGCACGGAGACCCAGTACTTC | CASSSGGGTETQYF
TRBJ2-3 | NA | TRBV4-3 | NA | TGCGCCAGCAGCCAAGGCGGCTTCAGGGCAGATACGCAGTATTTT | CASSQGGFRADTQYF
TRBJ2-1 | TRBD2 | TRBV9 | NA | TGTGCCAGCAGCCCAAGGACTAGCGGGAGGGGATCCTACAATGAGCAGTTCTTC | CASSPRTSGRGSYNEQFF
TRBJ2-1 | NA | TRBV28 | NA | TGTGCCGGGGGGGGCGGAGCCGATTACAATGAGCAGTTCTTC | CAGGGGADYNEQFF
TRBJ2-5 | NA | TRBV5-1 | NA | TGCGCCAGCAGCGCGGGACAGATACAAGAGACCCAGTACTTC | CASSAGQIQETQYF
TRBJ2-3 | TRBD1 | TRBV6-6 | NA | TGTGCCAGCAGTCGGACAGGGAAGGATACGCAGTATTTT | CASSRTGKDTQYF
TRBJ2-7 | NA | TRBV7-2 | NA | TGTGCCAGCAGCTTTAATGGGGTTTCGTCCTACGAGCAGTACTTC | CASSFNGVSSYEQYF
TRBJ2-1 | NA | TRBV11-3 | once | TGTGCCAGCAGCCTGGGCGGGGACTACAATGAGCAGTTCTTC | CASSLGGDYNEQFF
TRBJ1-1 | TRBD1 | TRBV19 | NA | TGTGCCAGTAGTGGGGGGGACAGGGGCTCAACTGAAGCTTTCTTT | CASSGGDRGSTEAFF